Listed below are T cell receptor beta chains from one sample, sequenced in a study of identical twins. Each CDR3 protein gets one entry after TCRdb re-called the 5' RACE reads with MiXCR. The repertoire includes 1.5 million to 2 million distinct CDR3 sequences, around 29% of them detected once, and around 0.3% sits in the top ten. Material for sequencing was cord blood. The receptors were sampled from a newborn girl in good health. The CDR3 runs from the conserved cysteine through the conserved F or W. D genes are given only for firm matches. A clone size is listed for some rows: how often the clone was seen (once, few, many), or a class if it is expanded.

d_gene | abundance | j_gene | v_gene | CDR3aa | CDR3nt
TRBD2 | NA | TRBJ2-7 | TRBV7-9 | CASSYSGSWNEQYF | TGTGCCAGCAGCTATAGCGGGAGTTGGAATGAGCAGTACTTC
NA | few | TRBJ2-1 | TRBV6-5 | CASSYSGTLGVEKQFF | TGTGCCAGCAGTTACTCGGGGACTCTGGGGGTCGAGAAGCAGTTCTTC
TRBD2 | few | TRBJ2-3 | TRBV27 | CASSLRTSGSSRTDTQYF | TGTGCCAGCAGTTTAAGGACTAGCGGGAGCTCTCGCACAGATACGCAGTATTTT
NA | NA | TRBJ1-3 | TRBV7-6 | CASSLNFRGLNSGNTIYF | TGTGCCAGCAGCTTAAATTTTAGAGGACTGAACTCTGGAAACACCATATATTTT
NA | few | TRBJ2-1 | TRBV7-2 | CASSPRASNNEQFF | TGTGCCAGCAGCCCGAGGGCCTCTAACAATGAGCAGTTCTTC
TRBD2 | NA | TRBJ2-1 | TRBV20-1 | CSARREASSYNEQFF | TGCAGTGCTAGACGGGAGGCTAGCTCCTACAATGAGCAGTTCTTC
NA | few | TRBJ1-2 | TRBV2 | CASKSDQRDGYTF | TGTGCCAGCAAGTCGGATCAGAGGGATGGCTACACCTTC
NA | many | TRBJ1-2 | TRBV2 | CASRRPPGGYTF | TGTGCCAGCCGTCGACCTCCGGGAGGCTACACCTTC
TRBD1 | many | TRBJ2-1 | TRBV28 | CASSTGTGPHNEQFF | TGTGCCAGCAGTACCGGGACAGGGCCCCACAATGAGCAGTTCTTC
TRBD2 | NA | TRBJ2-5 | TRBV6-5 | CASSYGTSGSGGLYNEQYF | TGTGCCAGCAGTTACGGGACTAGCGGGAGTGGAGGGCTCTACAATGAGCAGTACTTC
TRBD1 | few | TRBJ1-2 | TRBV7-2 | CASSLVGQADYGYTF | TGTGCCAGCAGCTTAGTCGGACAGGCGGACTATGGCTACACCTTC
TRBD2 | NA | TRBJ2-3 | TRBV20-1 | CSARDLLGRASQTQYF | TGCAGTGCTAGAGATCTCCTCGGGAGGGCCTCTCAGACGCAGTATTTT
NA | NA | TRBJ2-5 | TRBV12-3/TRBV12-4 | CASSLAFQQYF | TGTGCCAGCAGTTTGGCATTCCAGCAGTACTTC
NA | NA | TRBJ1-2 | TRBV6-5 | CASSGTSLGYGYTF | TGTGCCAGCAGTGGGACAAGCCTGGGCTATGGCTACACCTTC
NA | few | TRBJ1-1 | TRBV20-1 | CSARDAEGGTEAFF | TGCAGTGCTAGAGATGCAGAAGGGGGCACTGAAGCTTTCTTT
NA | NA | TRBJ1-1 | TRBV4-1 | CATSIITGTEAFF | TGCGCCACCTCTATCATCACCGGCACTGAAGCTTTCTTT
TRBD1 | few | TRBJ2-7 | TRBV9 | CASSIRPTGQPEQYF | TGTGCCAGCAGCATACGACCTACGGGACAGCCCGAGCAGTACTTC
NA | NA | TRBJ1-2 | TRBV12-3/TRBV12-4 | CASSLGGSPYGYTF | TGTGCCAGCAGTTTAGGGGGGTCCCCTTATGGCTACACCTTC
NA | few | TRBJ2-7 | TRBV20-1 | CSATTPRGTGAGYEQYF | TGCAGTGCCACGACCCCTCGGGGAACGGGGGCGGGATACGAGCAGTACTTC
NA | many | TRBJ2-3 | TRBV12-5 | CASEHSTDTQYF | TGTGCTAGTGAACACAGCACAGATACGCAGTATTTT
NA | NA | TRBJ2-7 | TRBV29-1 | CSVPLVGKEQYF | TGCAGCGTCCCCCTTGTAGGAAAAGAGCAGTACTTC
NA | many | TRBJ2-5 | TRBV29-1 | CSVPPSLQPTRQETQYF | TGCAGCGTTCCGCCGAGTTTACAGCCGACTAGGCAAGAGACCCAGTACTTC
NA | few | TRBJ1-4 | TRBV29-1 | CSGGLRNEKLFF | TGCAGCGGGGGACTTAGGAATGAAAAACTGTTTTTT
NA | NA | TRBJ1-4 | TRBV28 | CASSRSSLYRGNEKLFF | TGTGCCAGCAGTCGCTCCTCCCTTTATAGGGGAAATGAAAAACTGTTTTTT
NA | many | TRBJ2-7 | TRBV10-3 | CAISESTRHYEQYF | TGTGCCATCAGTGAGTCGACTCGGCACTACGAGCAGTACTTC
TRBD2 | many | TRBJ2-1 | TRBV6-1 | CASSEGAGSYNEQFF | TGTGCCAGCAGTGAGGGAGCGGGGAGCTACAATGAGCAGTTCTTC
TRBD2 | few | TRBJ2-1 | TRBV27 | CASRRTSGGYNEQFF | TGTGCCAGCAGGAGGACTAGCGGGGGCTACAATGAGCAGTTCTTC
NA | NA | TRBJ1-2 | TRBV20-1 | CSASPFTGTRGYGYTF | TGCAGTGCTAGCCCCTTTACCGGGACTAGAGGCTATGGCTACACCTTC
NA | NA | TRBJ2-7 | TRBV5-5 | CASSFGTVASYEQYF | TGTGCCAGCAGCTTCGGCACAGTTGCTTCCTACGAGCAGTACTTC
NA | NA | TRBJ2-7 | TRBV3-1 | CASSQDLRDYSYEQYF | TGTGCCAGCAGCCAAGATCTGCGGGATTACTCCTACGAGCAGTACTTC
NA | many | TRBJ2-5 | TRBV20-1 | CSARDPSGKTQYF | TGCAGTGCTAGAGATCCCTCAGGCAAGACCCAGTACTTC
NA | NA | TRBJ2-3 | TRBV12-3/TRBV12-4 | CASSMTSADAQYF | TGTGCCAGCAGTATGACCAGCGCAGATGCGCAGTATTTT
NA | NA | TRBJ2-1 | TRBV6-2/TRBV6-3 | CAATGVANEQFF | TGTGCCGCAACCGGAGTAGCCAATGAGCAGTTCTTC
TRBD2 | few | TRBJ2-7 | TRBV20-1 | CSAQSRLAGSYEQYF | TGCAGTGCGCAGTCGCGACTAGCGGGGTCCTACGAGCAGTACTTC
NA | few | TRBJ2-2 | TRBV29-1 | CSVVGRANTGELFF | TGCAGCGTTGTTGGACGAGCGAACACCGGGGAGCTGTTTTTT
NA | NA | TRBJ1-3 | TRBV7-9 | CASSGDGGNTIYF | TGTGCCAGCAGCGGGGACGGCGGAAACACCATATATTTT
NA | NA | TRBJ1-2 | TRBV3-1 | CASSQELYYGYTF | TGTGCCAGCAGCCAAGAGCTCTACTATGGCTACACCTTC
TRBD2 | few | TRBJ2-1 | TRBV7-2 | CASSRLAVIMNEQFF | TGTGCCAGCAGCCGACTAGCGGTGATTATGAATGAGCAGTTCTTC
NA | NA | TRBJ2-2 | TRBV29-1 | CSVSEGGASGELFF | TGCAGCGTTTCCGAAGGGGGGGCGTCCGGGGAGCTGTTTTTT
NA | NA | TRBJ2-2 | TRBV4-1 | CASSRTPPGLNTGELFF | TGCGCCAGCAGCCGAACGCCTCCAGGACTCAACACCGGGGAGCTGTTTTTT
TRBD2 | NA | TRBJ2-3 | TRBV12-3/TRBV12-4 | CASSSAGAGTDTQYF | TGTGCCAGCAGTTCGGCGGGAGCCGGCACAGATACGCAGTATTTT
TRBD1 | NA | TRBJ2-7 | TRBV6-5 | CASSPDRAESYEQYF | TGTGCCAGCAGTCCCGACAGGGCGGAGTCCTACGAGCAGTACTTC